This T cell receptor beta chain was profiled in a study of vaccination and CD4 T cells after COVID-19. Trimming removed 5 bases at V and 7 bases at J, with 20 bases between. Germline V CDR1 and CDR2: SGHTA, FQGNSA. The CDR3 is 15 residues long. Scientists ran DNA taken from cultured CD4+ T cells through the Oncomine TCR Beta short-read assay for sequencing. TCRdb used MiXCR to reprocess the PCR reads, holding one entry per CDR3 protein. The table shows about 19,000 distinct CDR3 sequences, with roughly 64% occurring only once. The treatment: 10-day PBMC culture with coronavirus spike peptide pools or control peptides (ViraFEST assay). Fresh IL-2 medium replaced half the culture medium on days 3 and 7. This clonotype occurred once. The antigen is not known.

The sequence was obtained from a human donor who had recovered from COVID-19. V usage is TRBV7-2 and J usage is TRBJ2-5; D might be TRBD2 (6 bases). The sample consisted of CD4+ T cells from blood, cultured in vitro. As DNA, the CDR3 is TGTACCAGCAGCGTGGACCCCGGGAGTGGTGGGACCCAGTACTTC. It codes for CTSSVDPGSGGTQYF.